The 3 T cell receptor beta chains presented below share a single source sample, sequenced in a study of shared clonotypes between healthy human individuals. As defined, naive CD8 cells were CD45RO-negative and positively selected for CCR7, with terminally differentiated effector memory CD45RA+ cells excluded. Data came from immunoSEQ multiplex PCR; TCRdb stores just in-frame clones and leaves some out. Here the sample spans around 2,000,000 clones, around 96% being singletons. Sequencing was done on a sample of naive CD8+ T cells sorted from blood. The receptors were sampled from a man younger than 35 in good health.

V usage is TRBV4-1 and J usage is TRBJ2-1, with D perhaps given as TRBD1 or TRBD2 (5 bases each). V lost 1 base and J lost 9, with 16 bases in between. Germline lookup yields CDR1 MGHRA and CDR2 YSYEKL. This CDR3 region has 15 residues. Written as DNA, the CDR3 is TGCGCCAGCAGCCAAGGAGGGGCGCCGGTACTTGAGCAGTTCTTC. Protein sequence: CASSQGGAPVLEQFF.

This clone has just one count. The chain joins TRBV11-2 to TRBJ2-5; the match to TRBD1 covers 9 bases. V lost 5 bases, J lost 5 bases, and 6 bases stayed unmatched. Germline CDR1 and CDR2: SGHAT and FQNNGV. The CDR3 runs to 14 residues. The CDR3 DNA reads TGTGCCAGCAGCCTACAGGGGGCACAGGAGACCCAGTACTTC. Translating gives CASSLQGAQETQYF.

The chain uses TRBV13 and TRBJ2-1; D is possibly TRBD2 (5 bases). From germline, CDR1 is PRHDT and CDR2 FYEKMQ (reference sequence). This CDR3 has 16 residues. V was trimmed by 5 bases and J by 0 bases, leaving 14 bases between them. The CDR3 loop is CASSIPDSSSYNEQFF. The CDR3 DNA reads as TGTGCCAGCAGCATCCCGGACTCTTCCTCCTACAATGAGCAGTTCTTC.